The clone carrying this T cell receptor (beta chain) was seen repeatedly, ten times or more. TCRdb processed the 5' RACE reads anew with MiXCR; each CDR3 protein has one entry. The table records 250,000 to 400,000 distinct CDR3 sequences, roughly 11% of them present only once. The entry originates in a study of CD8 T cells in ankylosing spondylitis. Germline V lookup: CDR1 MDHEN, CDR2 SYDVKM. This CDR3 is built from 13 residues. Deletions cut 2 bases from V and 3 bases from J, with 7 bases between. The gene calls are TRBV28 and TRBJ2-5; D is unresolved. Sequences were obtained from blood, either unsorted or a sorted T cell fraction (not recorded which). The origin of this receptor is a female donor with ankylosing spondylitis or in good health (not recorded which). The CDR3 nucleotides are TGTGCCAGCAGTTTAACCCACAAAGAGACCCAGTACTTC. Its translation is CASSLTHKETQYF.